A selection of T cell receptor beta chains follows, all from one sample in a study of OX40 agonist ivuxolimab in advanced cancers. Sequencing used immunoSEQ multiplex PCR; TCRdb keeps in-frame clones, though not all of them. Of 55,000 to 70,000 clones listed, about 90% were seen once; the top ten hold roughly 1.8%. The sequencing used CD4+ or CD8+ T cells sorted from blood, collected in a trial of the OX40 agonist ivuxolimab. These receptor sequences come from an adult with an advanced solid tumor such as melanoma, head and neck, liver or kidney cancer. Each CDR3 is given with its conserved first and last residue. The D gene is left open where the match is weak. Clone size appears in some rows only: once, few, many, or a class for an expanded clone.

V	size	J	D	DNA	CDR3
TRBV28	-	TRBJ2-7	-	TGTGCCAGCAGTTTACCGGGTAAGGGCTACGAGCAGTACTTC	CASSLPGKGYEQYF
TRBV5-6	-	TRBJ2-7	-	TGTGCCAGCAGCTTGATCCTCGGCGGACTGGCCTCCTACGAGCAGTACTTC	CASSLILGGLASYEQYF
TRBV4-1	few	TRBJ1-2	-	TGCGCCAGCAGCCAAGATGAGATCTATGGCTACACCTTC	CASSQDEIYGYTF
TRBV27	-	TRBJ2-1	TRBD2	TGTGCCAGCAGTGCTGAACTAGCGGGAGGCCCGCAGTTCTTC	CASSAELAGGPQFF
TRBV28	-	TRBJ1-2	-	TGTGCCAGCAGTAAGCCCGCCAGTGGCTACACCTTC	CASSKPASGYTF
TRBV7-9	-	TRBJ1-2	-	TGTGCCAGCAGCTCAATGAACTATGGCTACACCTTC	CASSSMNYGYTF
TRBV7-9	once	TRBJ2-5	-	TGTGCCAGCAGCTCTTACCGGGCCCGAGAGGTCCAAGAGACCCAGTACTTC	CASSSYRAREVQETQYF
TRBV19	-	TRBJ2-2	-	TGTGCCAGTAGTATAGGCCAGAGCCTGAACACCGGGGAGCTGTTTTTT	CASSIGQSLNTGELFF
TRBV20-1	-	TRBJ2-1	-	TGCAGTGCTCCGCTCGGAAATGAGCAGTTCTTC	CSAPLGNEQFF
TRBV10-1	-	TRBJ2-2	-	TGCGCCAGCAGTGAAGGAGGGGGGGGCGACACCGGGGAGCTGTTTTTT	CASSEGGGGDTGELFF
TRBV27	medium-sized	TRBJ1-4	TRBD1	TGTGCCAGCAGTTTCGGACAGGCAAATGAAAAACTGTTTTTT	CASSFGQANEKLFF
TRBV6-5	-	TRBJ1-5	-	TGTGCCAGCAGTTTTGATCAGGGGCGACAGCCCCAGCATTTT	CASSFDQGRQPQHF
TRBV28	-	TRBJ1-2	-	TGTGCCAGCAGTCCACTTTCCCGGGGTAACTATGGCTACACCTTC	CASSPLSRGNYGYTF
TRBV6-5	once	TRBJ1-2	-	TGTGCCAGCAGTGGGGGATCTGACTATGGCTACACCTTC	CASSGGSDYGYTF
TRBV9	-	TRBJ1-3	-	TGTGCCAGCAGCGTAGTGGGTGGGCCGGGAAACACCATATATTTT	CASSVVGGPGNTIYF
TRBV4-3	once	TRBJ1-2	TRBD1	TGCGCCAGCAGCGTGTGGGACAGGGGAGGGTATGGCTACACCTTC	CASSVWDRGGYGYTF
TRBV2	once	TRBJ1-5	-	TGTGCCAGCAGCCCAAACTATAGCAATCAGCCCCAGCATTTT	CASSPNYSNQPQHF
TRBV19	-	TRBJ1-1	-	TGTGCCAGTAGTACTTGGGACAAGGATACTTTCTTT	CASSTWDKDTFF
TRBV7-9	-	TRBJ1-2	-	TGTGCCAGCACCCTGTCACAGGGAGATGGCTACACCTTC	CASTLSQGDGYTF
TRBV7-9	-	TRBJ1-1	-	TGTGCCAGTAGGGAGGGGCCTGAAGCTTTCTTT	CASREGPEAFF
TRBV7-2	-	TRBJ2-1	TRBD1	TGTGCCAGCAGCTTAGGGACAGGGAAATACAATGAGCAGTTCTTC	CASSLGTGKYNEQFF
TRBV6-6	-	TRBJ1-5	-	TGTGCCAGCAGTTACTCCGGACAGAGCGCCAATCAGCCCCAGCATTTT	CASSYSGQSANQPQHF
TRBV18	-	TRBJ2-5	-	TGTGCCAGCTCACCAAAGGCAGGAACTTTTCAAGAGACCCAGTACTTC	CASSPKAGTFQETQYF
TRBV5-1	-	TRBJ2-2	-	TGCGCCAGCAGCTTGGTCTCCCAGAAGGCCGGGGAGCTGTTTTTT	CASSLVSQKAGELFF
TRBV2	few	TRBJ1-5	-	TGTGCCAGCGAGGGGGGAGGACAGCCCCAGCATTTT	CASEGGGQPQHF
TRBV4-2	-	TRBJ2-1	TRBD2	TGTGCCAGCAGCCAAGAACTAGCGGGAGCCCCAGCTTACAATGAGCAGTTCTTC	CASSQELAGAPAYNEQFF